The clone carrying this T cell receptor (beta chain) was detected only a few times. What it recognizes is unknown. This specimen belongs to a study of post-analysis software for immune sequencing data. Germline loops: CDR1 SEHNR, CDR2 FQNEAQ (reference sequence). This CDR3 region has 13 residues. Study outcomes and limitations: A significant reduction in normalized Chao1 diversity was observed in multiple sclerosis patients versus controls. Samples sharing a preparation batch grouped tightly together when assessed by F measure. Five or six TRBV segments, TRBV5-6, TRBV5-1 and TRBV20-1 among them, were found more frequent in patients than controls.

TCR beta libraries were prepared from cDNA with unique molecular identifiers. TCRdb analysed the PCR reads with MiXCR anew, one entry per CDR3 protein. The sample lists roughly 870,000 distinct CDR3 sequences; 53% were seen once. The clonotype was recovered from a girl aged 5-17 years with multiple sclerosis. Sequenced input: blood. This rearrangement joins TRBV7-9 to TRBJ2-7; D gene unclear. The end of the DNA fits TRBJ2-5 better, so the J call may be wrong. The CDR3 DNA reads TGTGCCAGCAGTGGGTTGGGGTTCGAGACCCAGTACTTC. It yields the protein CASSGLGFETQYF.